This T cell receptor (beta chain) was recovered during a study of chemoradiotherapy in HPV16-positive cancers (dated by TCRdb to between 2022 and 2023). In the study overall: Using functional T-cell assays on cells from a couple of HPV16-positive patients, the researchers defined candidate HPV-specific T-cell clones and common TCR motifs. Whether T-cell immunity against the HPV oncoproteins E6 and E7 changes during chemoradiotherapy and whether survival is affected by this immunity were examined in the study. The candidate HPV-specific TCRs and motifs were then tracked in TCR repertoires from over 80 patients with HPV-related cancers. The paper as a whole reports these results and caveats: Expansion of candidate HPV-specific clones and E7-related TCR motifs was observed in the tumor microenvironment during treatment, whereas no such expansion was observed for non-HPV-specific T cells. The survival association was reported for HPV16-positive patients, and the functional definition of HPV-specific T cells was derived from only a couple of HPV16-positive patients. Among HPV16-positive patients, expansion of HPV-responsive T cells during chemoradiotherapy was associated with better recurrence-free survival.

The library was built by means of the immunoSEQ multiplex PCR assay. The clones in this table, taken by TCRdb from immuneACCESS, are in-frame only. Not every clone is retained; where verified, under half of the shortfall comes from an unresolved V gene, and the cause of the rest is unknown. This sample has some 10,000 clones in its table, and about 71% of those were observed once. The top ten hold around 8.4% of the sample. V loses 6 bases of germline sequence and J loses 3 bases, and the interval between the two ends is 14 bases. CDR1 and CDR2, looked up from the germline V gene, are MDHEN and SYDVKM. The CDR3 starts with the cysteine, ends with the phenylalanine, and has 14 residues. Only CDR3 DNA is held: 42 bases, read in frame from base 1. Repertoires were sampled multiple times during chemoradiotherapy, which allowed clonal expansion in the tumor microenvironment to be followed. A note on this clone: Its antigen is currently not known. Per-base qualities were not stored, and no clone one base away is much larger.

The chain joins TRBV28 to TRBJ1-1; a confident D gene designation cannot be given. The TCR comes from a human donor with HPV-associated anogenital cancer. This specimen was acquired from a patient who underwent chemoradiotherapy. Here the CDR3 is given as CASSPYGQHTEAFF. In nucleotides, the sequence is TGTGCCAGCAGCCCATATGGCCAACACACTGAAGCTTTCTTT.